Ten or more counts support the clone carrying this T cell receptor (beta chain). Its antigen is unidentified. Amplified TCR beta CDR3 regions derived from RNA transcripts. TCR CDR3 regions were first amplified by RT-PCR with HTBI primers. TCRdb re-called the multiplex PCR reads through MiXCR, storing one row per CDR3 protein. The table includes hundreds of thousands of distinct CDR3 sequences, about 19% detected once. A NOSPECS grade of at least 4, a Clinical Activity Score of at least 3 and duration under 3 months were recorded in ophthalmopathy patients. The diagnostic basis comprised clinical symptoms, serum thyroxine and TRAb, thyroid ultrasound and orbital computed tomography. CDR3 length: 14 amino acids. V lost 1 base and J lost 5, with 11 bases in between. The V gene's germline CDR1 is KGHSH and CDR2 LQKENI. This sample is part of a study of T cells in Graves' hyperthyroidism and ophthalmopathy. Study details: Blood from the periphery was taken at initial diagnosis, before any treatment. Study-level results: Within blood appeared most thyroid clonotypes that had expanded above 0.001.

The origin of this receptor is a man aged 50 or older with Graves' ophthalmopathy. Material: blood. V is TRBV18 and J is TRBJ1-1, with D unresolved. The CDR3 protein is CASSPQTEGTEAFF. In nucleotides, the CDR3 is TGTGCCAGCTCACCACAGACGGAGGGAACTGAAGCTTTCTTT.